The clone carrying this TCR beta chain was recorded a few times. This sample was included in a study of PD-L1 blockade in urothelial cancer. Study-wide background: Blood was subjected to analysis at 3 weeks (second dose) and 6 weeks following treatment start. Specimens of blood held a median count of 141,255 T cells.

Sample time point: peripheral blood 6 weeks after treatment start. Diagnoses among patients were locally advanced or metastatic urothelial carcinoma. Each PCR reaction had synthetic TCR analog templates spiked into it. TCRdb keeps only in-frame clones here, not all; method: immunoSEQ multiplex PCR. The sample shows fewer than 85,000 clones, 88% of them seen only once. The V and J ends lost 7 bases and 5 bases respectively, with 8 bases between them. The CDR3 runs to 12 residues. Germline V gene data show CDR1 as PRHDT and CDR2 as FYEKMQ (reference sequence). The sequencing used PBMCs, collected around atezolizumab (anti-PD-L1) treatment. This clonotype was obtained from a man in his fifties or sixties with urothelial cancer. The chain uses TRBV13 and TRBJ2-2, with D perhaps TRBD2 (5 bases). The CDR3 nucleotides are TGTGCCAGCACCAGCGGTACCGGGGAGCTGTTTTTT. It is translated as CASTSGTGELFF. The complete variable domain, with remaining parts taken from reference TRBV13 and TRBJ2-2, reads AAGVIQSPRHLIKEKRETATLKCYPIPRHDTVYWYQQGPGQDPQFLISFYEKMQSDKGSIPDRFSAQQFSDYHSELNMSSLELGDSALYFCASTSGTGELFFGEGSRLTVL.